The 5 T cell receptor beta chains below were found in one sample sequenced in a study of T cell responses to AZD1222 COVID-19 vaccine. Generated by immunoSEQ multiplex PCR, the TCRdb table keeps only in-frame clones and is missing some. The repertoire holds 90,000 to 100,000 clones, approximately 84% seen once, with approximately 14% in the top ten. Sequenced here: peripheral blood, sampled 28 days after the second AZD1222 dose. These receptors came from an adult who received the AZD1222 COVID-19 vaccine.

V and J are TRBV5-1 and TRBJ2-3, with D perhaps TRBD2 (6 bases). V lost 4 bases to trimming and J lost 4 bases, with 19 bases between them. The germline gives CDR1 SGHRS, CDR2 YFSETQ. This CDR3 has 16 amino acids. In DNA form, the CDR3 reads TGCGCCAGCAGCGATAACGGGACCCCGGGGGCAGATACGCAGTATTTT. Translating gives CASSDNGTPGADTQYF.

The chain carries TRBV19 and TRBJ2-4, with D possibly matching TRBD2 (6 bases). Germline V gene lookup returns CDR1 LNHDA and CDR2 SQIVND (reference sequence). The CDR3 runs 14 residues. V lost 5 bases and J lost 4, with 12 bases in between. CDR3 residues: CASSVGTAKNIQYF. CDR3 nucleotide sequence: TGTGCCAGTAGTGTCGGGACTGCGAAAAACATTCAGTACTTC.

The V gene is TRBV5-8, the J gene TRBJ1-1; D call uncertain. CDR1 and CDR2 from the germline V gene are SGHTS and YDEGEE. CDR3 length: 15 residues. The V gene lost 1 base and the J gene lost 2 bases, with 12 bases spanning the gap. CDR3 in amino acids: CASSLSAGFNTEAFF. For the CDR3, the DNA is TGTGCCAGCAGCTTGTCCGCCGGCTTCAACACTGAAGCTTTCTTT.

The rearrangement joins TRBV11-2 to TRBJ1-4; D uncertain. CDR3 size: 14 residues. Trimming removed 4 bases from V and 4 bases from J, with 10 bases in between. Germline V CDR1 and CDR2: SGHAT, FQNNGV. The CDR3 here is CASSSDGVNEKLFF. The DNA of the CDR3 is TGTGCCAGCAGCTCGGACGGAGTTAATGAAAAACTGTTTTTT.

The rearrangement uses TRBV7-2 and TRBJ1-2, with 7 bases that match TRBD1. Losses at the gene ends were 5 bases for V and 8 bases for J; bases not matched to a gene: 17. CDR3 size: 16 residues. Germline V gene lookup returns CDR1 SGHTA and CDR2 FQGNSA. CDR3 in amino acids: CASSLILAGGSKGYTF. The DNA for the CDR3 is TGTGCCAGCAGCCTTATTTTAGCAGGGGGTTCGAAAGGCTACACCTTC.